These T cell receptor beta chains were read from a single sample in a study of cytomegalovirus exposure and HLA in healthy donors. Assay used: immunoSEQ multiplex PCR; TCRdb lists only in-frame clones, some missing. Of more than 140,000 clones listed, 50% to 75% were seen once; the top ten hold around 2.9%. What was sequenced was PBMCs. These receptor sequences come from a woman aged 25 to 45 in good health and CMV-seropositive. CDR3s include the opening cysteine and the closing phenylalanine or tryptophan. Each record gives: V gene, J gene, CDR3 protein.

v_call: TRBV10-3; j_call: TRBJ1-6; cdr3_aa: CAISTRAAVESPLHF
v_call: TRBV9; j_call: TRBJ2-4; cdr3_aa: CASSWGTEENIQYF
v_call: TRBV19; j_call: TRBJ2-3; cdr3_aa: CASTERGTQYF
v_call: TRBV30; j_call: TRBJ1-4; cdr3_aa: CAWSPPRTGRDEKLFF
v_call: TRBV5-1; j_call: TRBJ1-4; cdr3_aa: CASSQDRGREKLFF
v_call: TRBV7-9; j_call: TRBJ1-3; cdr3_aa: CASSRAEDGNTIYF
v_call: TRBV7-9; j_call: TRBJ2-2; cdr3_aa: CASSFGTTDGELFF
v_call: TRBV13; j_call: TRBJ2-1; cdr3_aa: CASSASGWANEQFF
v_call: TRBV4-1; j_call: TRBJ1-2; cdr3_aa: CASSQAGTGSGYTF
v_call: TRBV6-6; j_call: TRBJ2-7; cdr3_aa: CASRNGLAGTYEQYF
v_call: TRBV7-3; j_call: TRBJ2-5; cdr3_aa: CASSRRTGGGSETQYF
v_call: TRBV6-8; j_call: TRBJ1-4; cdr3_aa: CANPGRGLTNEKLFF
v_call: TRBV6-1; j_call: .; cdr3_aa: CATKVTGASYEQYF
v_call: TRBV5-1; j_call: TRBJ2-7; cdr3_aa: CASSLARQKPDIYEQYF
v_call: TRBV2; j_call: TRBJ2-7; cdr3_aa: CASGQVPYEQYF
v_call: TRBV5-1; j_call: TRBJ2-2; cdr3_aa: CASSLGGTPAGELFF
v_call: TRBV6-4; j_call: TRBJ2-1; cdr3_aa: CASSVLAGGYNEQFF
v_call: TRBV4-1; j_call: TRBJ1-4; cdr3_aa: CASSQEGLIRIF
v_call: TRBV5-4; j_call: TRBJ2-2; cdr3_aa: CASSPRGRGNTGELFF
v_call: TRBV9; j_call: TRBJ1-4; cdr3_aa: CASSVGAYNRGLGEKLFF
v_call: TRBV2; j_call: .; cdr3_aa: CAVTGGRTYEQYF
v_call: TRBV30; j_call: TRBJ1-5; cdr3_aa: CAWSEAGGASGQPQHF
v_call: TRBV6-6; j_call: TRBJ1-2; cdr3_aa: CASSYSGQVKGGYTF